This is a list of T cell receptor beta chains from one sample in a study of blood T cell repertoires in COVID-19. Sequencing used immunoSEQ multiplex PCR; TCRdb keeps in-frame clones, though not all of them. The table has about 110,000 clones, around 64% seen once. Specimen: peripheral blood. The receptors stem from a woman in her thirties or forties with acute or convalescent COVID-19. Both conserved end residues are part of each CDR3. D genes are given only for firm matches. Clone size is shown for a subset of rows, as once, few, many or a class of expanded clone.

CDR3 length: 13; D gene: TRBD2; V gene: TRBV5-1; clone size: .; J gene: TRBJ2-3; CDR3 DNA: TGCGCCACCCGAGGGGAGGGTACAGATACGCAGTATTTT; CDR3 protein: CATRGEGTDTQYF
CDR3 length: 15; D gene: .; V gene: TRBV6-6; clone size: .; J gene: TRBJ1-5; CDR3 DNA: TGTGCCAGCAGAAAACAGGGTAATAGCAATCAGCCCCAGCATTTT; CDR3 protein: CASRKQGNSNQPQHF
CDR3 length: 17; D gene: TRBD1; V gene: TRBV14; clone size: .; J gene: TRBJ1-2; CDR3 DNA: TGTGCCAGCAGCCAAGGACCCCCGGGACAGGGGATTTATGGCTACACCTTC; CDR3 protein: CASSQGPPGQGIYGYTF
CDR3 length: 12; D gene: TRBD1; V gene: TRBV28; clone size: few; J gene: TRBJ2-1; CDR3 DNA: TGTGCCAGCAGTACCCGACAGGGCAAGCAGTTCTTC; CDR3 protein: CASSTRQGKQFF
CDR3 length: 16; D gene: .; V gene: TRBV3-1/TRBV3-2; clone size: .; J gene: TRBJ2-1; CDR3 DNA: TGTGCCAGCAGCCAAGAGACGGGAGACAGGGCCAATGAGCAGTTCTTC; CDR3 protein: CASSQETGDRANEQFF
CDR3 length: 15; D gene: TRBD2; V gene: TRBV7-3; clone size: .; J gene: TRBJ2-3; CDR3 DNA: TGTGCCAGCAGCCAACAAGCGGGGGTCGCAGATACGCAGTATTTT; CDR3 protein: CASSQQAGVADTQYF
CDR3 length: 16; D gene: .; V gene: TRBV4-1; clone size: few; J gene: TRBJ1-3; CDR3 DNA: TGCGCCAGCAGCCGCGCACAGGGATCCTCTGGAAACACCATATATTTT; CDR3 protein: CASSRAQGSSGNTIYF
CDR3 length: 13; D gene: .; V gene: TRBV2; clone size: .; J gene: TRBJ1-3; CDR3 DNA: TGTGCCAGCAGTGAAGCTATCCGAGGCACCATATATTTT; CDR3 protein: CASSEAIRGTIYF
CDR3 length: 15; D gene: .; V gene: TRBV5-4; clone size: .; J gene: TRBJ2-1; CDR3 DNA: TGTGCCAGCAGCTTGGGGCCAGGGGTGAACAATGAGCAGTTCTTC; CDR3 protein: CASSLGPGVNNEQFF
CDR3 length: 9; D gene: .; V gene: TRBV12-3/TRBV12-4; clone size: few; J gene: TRBJ2-7; CDR3 DNA: TGTGCCAGCACCCCCAAAAACAACTTC; CDR3 protein: CASTPKNNF
CDR3 length: 14; D gene: TRBD1; V gene: TRBV11-1; clone size: .; J gene: TRBJ1-2; CDR3 DNA: TGTGCCAGCAGCTCACAGGGGGCGTCCTATGGCTACACCTTC; CDR3 protein: CASSSQGASYGYTF
CDR3 length: 13; D gene: TRBD1; V gene: TRBV4-2; clone size: .; J gene: TRBJ1-1; CDR3 DNA: TGTGCCAGCAGCCATCCGACGACAGGGGAAGCTTTCTTT; CDR3 protein: CASSHPTTGEAFF
CDR3 length: 14; D gene: .; V gene: TRBV6-2/TRBV6-3; clone size: .; J gene: TRBJ1-3; CDR3 DNA: TGTGCCAGCAGTTACTCGCGCGGCGGAAACACCATATATTTT; CDR3 protein: CASSYSRGGNTIYF
CDR3 length: 15; D gene: .; V gene: TRBV5-1; clone size: once; J gene: TRBJ2-7; CDR3 DNA: TGCGCCAGCAGCTTGGGAGGCGGGGGCCCCTACGAGCAGTACTTC; CDR3 protein: CASSLGGGGPYEQYF
CDR3 length: 13; D gene: .; V gene: TRBV19; clone size: .; J gene: TRBJ2-7; CDR3 DNA: TGTGCCAGTAGTATTGGGTCCCGGGACGAGCAGTACTTC; CDR3 protein: CASSIGSRDEQYF
CDR3 length: 15; D gene: TRBD2; V gene: TRBV5-6; clone size: few; J gene: TRBJ2-3; CDR3 DNA: TGTGCCAGCAGCCCCAGCGGGGGGGCAACAGATACGCAGTATTTT; CDR3 protein: CASSPSGGATDTQYF
CDR3 length: 13; D gene: .; V gene: TRBV3-1/TRBV3-2; clone size: .; J gene: TRBJ2-7; CDR3 DNA: TGTGCCAGCAGCCCAAGTAGGGAGGGGGGGCAGTACTTC; CDR3 protein: CASSPSREGGQYF
CDR3 length: 16; D gene: .; V gene: TRBV19; clone size: .; J gene: TRBJ2-7; CDR3 DNA: TGTGCCAGTAGTCTGAAGGGACGGGAGATCTCCTACGAGCAGTACTTC; CDR3 protein: CASSLKGREISYEQYF
CDR3 length: 14; D gene: .; V gene: TRBV7-3; clone size: .; J gene: TRBJ1-5; CDR3 DNA: TGTGCCAGCAGCTTTTATCCGTGGGGCCAGCCCCAGCATTTT; CDR3 protein: CASSFYPWGQPQHF
CDR3 length: 15; D gene: TRBD2; V gene: TRBV10-2; clone size: .; J gene: TRBJ2-3; CDR3 DNA: TGCGCCAGCAGTGAAGGAGCGGGGGTTGTTGATACGCAGTATTTT; CDR3 protein: CASSEGAGVVDTQYF
CDR3 length: 12; D gene: .; V gene: TRBV3-1/TRBV3-2; clone size: .; J gene: TRBJ1-2; CDR3 DNA: TGTGCCAGCAGCCAAGTAGGGGATGGCTACACCTTC; CDR3 protein: CASSQVGDGYTF
CDR3 length: 14; D gene: .; V gene: TRBV11-3; clone size: once; J gene: TRBJ2-2; CDR3 DNA: TGTGCCAGCAGCATACAGGGAAGGACCGGGGAGCTGTTTTTT; CDR3 protein: CASSIQGRTGELFF
CDR3 length: 12; D gene: .; V gene: TRBV9; clone size: .; J gene: TRBJ2-5; CDR3 DNA: TGTGCCAGCAGCGCGGGGAAGGAGACCCAGTACTTC; CDR3 protein: CASSAGKETQYF
CDR3 length: 15; D gene: TRBD1; V gene: TRBV30; clone size: few; J gene: TRBJ2-5; CDR3 DNA: TGTGCCTGGGCCCTGGAGGGACAGGTCCAAGAGACCCAGTACTTC; CDR3 protein: CAWALEGQVQETQYF
CDR3 length: 15; D gene: TRBD2; V gene: TRBV10-1; clone size: .; J gene: TRBJ2-7; CDR3 DNA: TGCGCCAGCAGTGATTCCCGCGGGGGGAGGGACGAGCAGTACTTC; CDR3 protein: CASSDSRGGRDEQYF
CDR3 length: 15; D gene: TRBD1; V gene: TRBV5-6; clone size: .; J gene: TRBJ1-6; CDR3 DNA: TGTGCCAGCAGATCGGACCCGGGACAGGGGTCACCCCTCCACTTT; CDR3 protein: CASRSDPGQGSPLHF
CDR3 length: 17; D gene: TRBD1; V gene: TRBV4-3; clone size: .; J gene: TRBJ1-4; CDR3 DNA: TGCGCCAGCAGCCCGAAAACAGGGGGCCTTTTTAATGAAAAACTGTTTTTT; CDR3 protein: CASSPKTGGLFNEKLFF
CDR3 length: 16; D gene: TRBD2; V gene: TRBV7-2; clone size: many; J gene: TRBJ2-7; CDR3 DNA: TGTGCCAGCAGCGGTTCGGGGCTAGCGGGACCCTACGAGCAGTACTTC; CDR3 protein: CASSGSGLAGPYEQYF
CDR3 length: 13; D gene: .; V gene: TRBV7-2; clone size: .; J gene: TRBJ1-2; CDR3 DNA: TGTGCCAGCAGCTTAGCCCGGAGCTATGGCTACACCTTC; CDR3 protein: CASSLARSYGYTF
CDR3 length: 13; D gene: .; V gene: TRBV27; clone size: .; J gene: TRBJ1-6; CDR3 DNA: TGTGCCAGCAGTTTTACAGGGAATTCACCCCTCCACTTT; CDR3 protein: CASSFTGNSPLHF
CDR3 length: 15; D gene: .; V gene: TRBV7-3; clone size: many; J gene: TRBJ2-3; CDR3 DNA: TGTGCCAGCAGCTTAACTGCGAGCGAGTCAGATACGCAGTATTTT; CDR3 protein: CASSLTASESDTQYF
CDR3 length: 17; D gene: TRBD2; V gene: TRBV19; clone size: .; J gene: TRBJ2-1; CDR3 DNA: TGTGCCAGTAGTAGGGCTAGCGGGGGGCGGGTGAGGAATGAGCAGTTCTTC; CDR3 protein: CASSRASGGRVRNEQFF
CDR3 length: 13; D gene: TRBD2; V gene: TRBV3-1/TRBV3-2; clone size: .; J gene: TRBJ2-3; CDR3 DNA: TGTGCCAGCAGCCAAGTCGGAGCGGGGGGCCACCTTTTT; CDR3 protein: CASSQVGAGGHLF
CDR3 length: 15; D gene: .; V gene: TRBV5-1; clone size: .; J gene: TRBJ2-1; CDR3 DNA: TGCGCCAGCAGCTTAGGTATGGGCCAGTTCGGTGAGCAGTTCTTC; CDR3 protein: CASSLGMGQFGEQFF
CDR3 length: 15; D gene: .; V gene: TRBV7-3; clone size: few; J gene: TRBJ2-1; CDR3 DNA: TGTGCCAGCAGCTTAGCGGGGAGCTCCTACAATGAGCAGTTCTTC; CDR3 protein: CASSLAGSSYNEQFF
CDR3 length: 19; D gene: .; V gene: TRBV27; clone size: once; J gene: TRBJ2-4; CDR3 DNA: TGTGCCAGCAGTTTATTCTACGGAGGCCAACGGGGGGCCAAAAACATTCAGTACTTC; CDR3 protein: CASSLFYGGQRGAKNIQYF
CDR3 length: 13; D gene: .; V gene: TRBV12-3/TRBV12-4; clone size: few; J gene: TRBJ2-4; CDR3 DNA: TGTGCCAGCAGTTTCGGCAGGGCAAACATTCAGTACTTC; CDR3 protein: CASSFGRANIQYF
CDR3 length: 14; D gene: .; V gene: TRBV7-2; clone size: .; J gene: TRBJ2-3; CDR3 DNA: TGTGCCAGCAGCTTGGGGCATAAACGGGATACGCAGTATTTT; CDR3 protein: CASSLGHKRDTQYF
CDR3 length: 15; D gene: .; V gene: TRBV6-5; clone size: once; J gene: TRBJ2-6; CDR3 DNA: TGTGCCAGCAATAGGGGCGACTCTGGGGCCAACGTCCTGACTTTC; CDR3 protein: CASNRGDSGANVLTF
CDR3 length: 13; D gene: .; V gene: TRBV11-2; clone size: .; J gene: TRBJ2-5; CDR3 DNA: TGTGCCAGCAGCTTAGGAGTTGGAGAGACCCAGTACTTC; CDR3 protein: CASSLGVGETQYF
CDR3 length: 12; D gene: .; V gene: TRBV24-1; clone size: .; J gene: TRBJ1-1; CDR3 DNA: TGTGCCACCAGTGATCGGGGCACTGAAGCTTTCTTT; CDR3 protein: CATSDRGTEAFF
CDR3 length: 14; D gene: TRBD1; V gene: TRBV5-1; clone size: .; J gene: TRBJ2-2; CDR3 DNA: TGCGCCAGCAGGGAGACAGGGTACACCGGGGAGCTGTTTTTT; CDR3 protein: CASRETGYTGELFF
CDR3 length: 16; D gene: TRBD1; V gene: TRBV11-2; clone size: .; J gene: TRBJ1-1; CDR3 DNA: TGTGCCAGCAGCTCCTTCACGGGGACAGAGTTCCCTGAAGCTTTCTTT; CDR3 protein: CASSSFTGTEFPEAFF
CDR3 length: 15; D gene: TRBD2; V gene: TRBV6-1; clone size: many; J gene: TRBJ2-3; CDR3 DNA: TGTGCCAGCAGTGAAGAGGCGGGAGGGAGGGATACGCAGTATTTT; CDR3 protein: CASSEEAGGRDTQYF
CDR3 length: 17; D gene: .; V gene: TRBV10-3; clone size: few; J gene: TRBJ1-6; CDR3 DNA: TGTGCCATCAGTGAGTTCAGGGGCGCATATATGGGTTCACCCCTCCACTTT; CDR3 protein: CAISEFRGAYMGSPLHF
CDR3 length: 13; D gene: .; V gene: TRBV19; clone size: .; J gene: TRBJ1-1; CDR3 DNA: TGTGCCAGTACAATCCGCGGGTACACTGAAGCTTTCTTT; CDR3 protein: CASTIRGYTEAFF
CDR3 length: 21; D gene: .; V gene: TRBV6-1; clone size: once; J gene: TRBJ2-2; CDR3 DNA: TGTGCCAGCAGTGAAGCGTCGAGATTTATGGGGGGTTTGGGCAAGCACGGGGAGCTGTTTTTT; CDR3 protein: CASSEASRFMGGLGKHGELFF
CDR3 length: 11; D gene: TRBD1; V gene: TRBV12-3/TRBV12-4; clone size: few; J gene: TRBJ1-1; CDR3 DNA: TGTGCCAGCAGCCTACAGGGGCGGGCTTTCTTT; CDR3 protein: CASSLQGRAFF
CDR3 length: 17; D gene: TRBD1; V gene: TRBV9; clone size: .; J gene: TRBJ1-6; CDR3 DNA: TGTGCCAGCAGCGTAGGTGGGTGGGACAGGGATGATTCACCCCTCCACTTT; CDR3 protein: CASSVGGWDRDDSPLHF
CDR3 length: 15; D gene: .; V gene: TRBV6-5; clone size: .; J gene: TRBJ1-4; CDR3 DNA: TGTGCCAGCAGTTTCCAGGGGAAGCCTAATGAAAAACTGTTTTTT; CDR3 protein: CASSFQGKPNEKLFF
CDR3 length: 17; D gene: TRBD1; V gene: TRBV3-1/TRBV3-2; clone size: .; J gene: TRBJ1-6; CDR3 DNA: TGTGCCAGCAGCCCCTTTTTTACAGGGGTCTCGGTTTCACCCCTCCACTTT; CDR3 protein: CASSPFFTGVSVSPLHF
CDR3 length: 13; D gene: .; V gene: TRBV3-1/TRBV3-2; clone size: .; J gene: TRBJ2-2; CDR3 DNA: TGTGCCAGCAGCCAACAGGAAGCCGGGGAGCTGTTTTTT; CDR3 protein: CASSQQEAGELFF
CDR3 length: 19; D gene: TRBD2; V gene: TRBV3-1/TRBV3-2; clone size: .; J gene: TRBJ2-2; CDR3 DNA: TGTGCCAGCAGCCAAGAATTAGTAGGGACTAGCTTTTGGCCCGGGGAGCTGTTTTTT; CDR3 protein: CASSQELVGTSFWPGELFF
CDR3 length: 13; D gene: TRBD1; V gene: TRBV10-3; clone size: .; J gene: TRBJ2-3; CDR3 DNA: TGTGCCTTACAGGGGGCCAACACAGATACGCAGTATTTT; CDR3 protein: CALQGANTDTQYF
CDR3 length: 16; D gene: TRBD2; V gene: TRBV24-1; clone size: .; J gene: TRBJ2-1; CDR3 DNA: TGTGCCACCAGTGATTTGCCTAGCGGGGGGGTCGATGAGCAGTTCTTC; CDR3 protein: CATSDLPSGGVDEQFF